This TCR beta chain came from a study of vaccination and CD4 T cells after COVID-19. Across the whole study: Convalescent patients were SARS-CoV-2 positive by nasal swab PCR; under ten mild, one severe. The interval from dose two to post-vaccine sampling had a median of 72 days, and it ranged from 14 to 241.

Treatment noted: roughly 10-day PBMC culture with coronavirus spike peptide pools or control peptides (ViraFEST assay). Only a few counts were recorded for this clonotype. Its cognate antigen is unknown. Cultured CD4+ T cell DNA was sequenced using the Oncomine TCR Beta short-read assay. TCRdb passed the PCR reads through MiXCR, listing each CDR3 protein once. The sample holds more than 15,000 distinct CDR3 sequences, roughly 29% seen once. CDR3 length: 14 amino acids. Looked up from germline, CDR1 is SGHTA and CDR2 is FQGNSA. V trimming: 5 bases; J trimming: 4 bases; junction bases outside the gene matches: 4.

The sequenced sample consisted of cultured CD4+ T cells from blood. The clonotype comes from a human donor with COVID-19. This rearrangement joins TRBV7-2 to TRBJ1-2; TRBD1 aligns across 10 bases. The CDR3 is CASSPRDRGYGYTF. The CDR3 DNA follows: TGTGCCAGCAGCCCCCGGGACAGGGGCTATGGCTACACCTTC. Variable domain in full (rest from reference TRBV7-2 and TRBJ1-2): GAGVSQSPSNKVTEKGKDVELRCDPISGHTALYWYRQSLGQGLEFLIYFQGNSAPDKSGLPSDRFSAERTGGSVSTLTIQRTQQEDSAVYLCASSPRDRGYGYTFGSGTRLTVV.